This TCR beta chain was captured in a study of T cell responses to AZD1222 COVID-19 vaccine. CDR1 and CDR2 from the germline V gene are KGHDR and SFDVKD. This CDR3 is built from 13 residues. V gave up 2 bases and J gave up 1 base, with 4 bases separating them. Clones were sequenced by immunoSEQ multiplex PCR, and TCRdb holds only the in-frame ones, with some missing. The sample records 75,000 to 80,000 clones, 75% to 90% being singletons. Sequences were derived from peripheral blood, sampled 28 days after the second AZD1222 dose. This chain uses TRBV24-1 with TRBJ2-5; no firm D call. The TCR comes from an adult who received the AZD1222 COVID-19 vaccine. In DNA, the CDR3 is TGTGCCACCAGTGATTCAGTCCAAGAGACCCAGTACTTC. Protein: CATSDSVQETQYF.